This T cell receptor beta chain emerged from a study of blood T cell repertoires in COVID-19. Recruited during active infection, patients (from Seattle) were subsequently followed longitudinally. Original handling: Nucleated cell counts were estimated from reference gene primer amplification. The assay was immunoSEQ multiplex PCR, and TCRdb's table has in-frame clones only and misses some. That table supplies the V and J calls and clone size; D and trimming were determined from the DNA. The sample records about 300,000 clones, just under 90% being singletons. The CDR3 length is 17 residues. Germline CDR1 MNHEY, CDR2 SMNVEV (reference sequence). V lost 6 bases and J lost 0, with 18 bases in between. This clone has just a few counts.

Sequencing was carried out using peripheral blood. V is TRBV27 and J is TRBJ1-3; D is undetermined. The clonotype comes from a woman in her forties or fifties with COVID-19, enrolled during active disease. CDR3 region: CASSPIRGSSSGNTIYF. The CDR3 DNA sequence: TGTGCCAGCAGCCCCATTCGGGGTTCGAGCTCTGGAAACACCATATATTTT.